This T cell receptor (beta chain) was found in a study of blood T cell repertoires in COVID-19. Sequencing used immunoSEQ multiplex PCR; TCRdb keeps in-frame clones, though not all of them. The data contain roughly 150,000 clones, 83% of them singletons. The germline V and J ends were trimmed by 6 bases and 2 bases, with 8 bases remaining between them. In germline, CDR1 is MNHEY, CDR2 SMNVEV (reference sequence). CDR3 size: 13 residues. The sample taken for sequencing was peripheral blood. This chain uses TRBV27 with TRBJ1-5; D possibly corresponds to TRBD1 (5 bases). The TCR comes from a woman aged 80 or over with acute or convalescent COVID-19. DNA of the CDR3: TGTGCCAGCAGCAGGGCGGGCAATCAGCCCCAGCATTTT. This gives the protein CASSRAGNQPQHF.